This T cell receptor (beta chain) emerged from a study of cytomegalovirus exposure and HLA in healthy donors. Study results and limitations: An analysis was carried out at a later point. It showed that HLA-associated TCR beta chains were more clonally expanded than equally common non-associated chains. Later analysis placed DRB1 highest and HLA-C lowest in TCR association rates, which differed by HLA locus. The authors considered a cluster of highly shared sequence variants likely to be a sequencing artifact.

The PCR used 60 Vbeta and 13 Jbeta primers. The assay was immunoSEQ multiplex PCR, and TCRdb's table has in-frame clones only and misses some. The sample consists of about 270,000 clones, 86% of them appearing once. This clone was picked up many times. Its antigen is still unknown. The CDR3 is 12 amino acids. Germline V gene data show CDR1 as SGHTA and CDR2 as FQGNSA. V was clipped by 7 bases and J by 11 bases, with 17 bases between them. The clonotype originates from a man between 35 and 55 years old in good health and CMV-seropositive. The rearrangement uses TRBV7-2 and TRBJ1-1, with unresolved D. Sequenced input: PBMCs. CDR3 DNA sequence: TGTGCCAGCACCAAGAGGATGGTTGACGCTTTCTTT. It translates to CASTKRMVDAFF.